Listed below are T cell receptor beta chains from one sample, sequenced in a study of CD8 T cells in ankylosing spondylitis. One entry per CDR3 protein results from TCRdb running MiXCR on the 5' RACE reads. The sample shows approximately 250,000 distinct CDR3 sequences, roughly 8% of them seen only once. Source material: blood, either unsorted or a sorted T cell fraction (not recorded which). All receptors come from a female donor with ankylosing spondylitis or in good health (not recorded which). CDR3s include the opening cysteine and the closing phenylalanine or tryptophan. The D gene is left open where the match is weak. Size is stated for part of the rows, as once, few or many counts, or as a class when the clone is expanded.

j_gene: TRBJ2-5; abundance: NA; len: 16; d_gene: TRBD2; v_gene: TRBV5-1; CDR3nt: TGCGCCAGCAGCTTGCTCGGCGGGAGGAGCGCTGAGACCCAGTACTTC; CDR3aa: CASSLLGGRSAETQYF
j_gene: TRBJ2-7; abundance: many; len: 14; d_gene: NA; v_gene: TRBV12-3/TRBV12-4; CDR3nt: TGTGCCAGCAGTTTACCGGGACTGCCCTACGAGCAGTACTTC; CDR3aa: CASSLPGLPYEQYF
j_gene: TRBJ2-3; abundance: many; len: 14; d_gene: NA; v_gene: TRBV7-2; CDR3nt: TGTGTCAGCAGCATCCGGGACAACACAGATACGCAGTATTTT; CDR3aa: CVSSIRDNTDTQYF
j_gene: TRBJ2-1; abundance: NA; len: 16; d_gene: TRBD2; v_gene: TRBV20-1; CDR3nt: TGCAGTGCTAGAGACCCGACTAGCGGGATCCTCAATGAGCAGTTCTTC; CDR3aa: CSARDPTSGILNEQFF
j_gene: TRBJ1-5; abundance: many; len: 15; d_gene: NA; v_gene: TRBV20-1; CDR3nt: TGCAGTGCTAGTCCCCGGCGGGGGAGCAATCAGCCCCAGCATTTT; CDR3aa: CSASPRRGSNQPQHF
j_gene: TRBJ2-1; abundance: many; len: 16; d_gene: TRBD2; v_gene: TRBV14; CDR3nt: TGTGCCAGCAGCTCCAAGGGCCTAGCGGTCTACAATGAGCAGTTCTTC; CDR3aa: CASSSKGLAVYNEQFF
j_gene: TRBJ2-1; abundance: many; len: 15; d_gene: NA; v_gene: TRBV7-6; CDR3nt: TGTGCCAGCAGCTTAGGGGGCCCGAGCTACAATGAGCAGTTCTTC; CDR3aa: CASSLGGPSYNEQFF
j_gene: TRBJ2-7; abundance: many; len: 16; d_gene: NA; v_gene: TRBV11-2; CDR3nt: TGTGCCAGCAGCCGGACGGATGAATTGGGAGACTACGAGCAGTACTTC; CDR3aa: CASSRTDELGDYEQYF
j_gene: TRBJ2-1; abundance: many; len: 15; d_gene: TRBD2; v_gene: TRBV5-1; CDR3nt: TGCGCCAGCAGCTTGTTGGGGGGAGGGTCGAATGAGCAGTTCTTC; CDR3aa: CASSLLGGGSNEQFF
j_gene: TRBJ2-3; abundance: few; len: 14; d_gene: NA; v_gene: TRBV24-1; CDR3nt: TGTGCCACCAGTGATCGGGTCAGAGGAAATACGCAGTATTTT; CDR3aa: CATSDRVRGNTQYF
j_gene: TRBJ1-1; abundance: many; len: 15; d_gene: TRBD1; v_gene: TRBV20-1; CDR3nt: TGCAGTGCTCCCCTACGGACAGGTTTGAACACTGAAGCTTTCTTT; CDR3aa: CSAPLRTGLNTEAFF
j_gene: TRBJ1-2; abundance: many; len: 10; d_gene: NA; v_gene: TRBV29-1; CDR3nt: TGCAGCGTTGAAGAGGGTGGCTACACCTTC; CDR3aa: CSVEEGGYTF
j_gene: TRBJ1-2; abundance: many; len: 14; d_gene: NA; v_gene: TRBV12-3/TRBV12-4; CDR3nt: TGTGCCAGCAGTCCTGCCCCGCTACCTGCTGGCTACACCTTC; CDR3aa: CASSPAPLPAGYTF
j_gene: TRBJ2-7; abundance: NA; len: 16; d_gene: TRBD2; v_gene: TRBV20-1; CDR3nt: TGCAGTGCTAGAGATGATCACCTAGCGGGAGGAAACGAGCAGTACTTC; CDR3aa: CSARDDHLAGGNEQYF
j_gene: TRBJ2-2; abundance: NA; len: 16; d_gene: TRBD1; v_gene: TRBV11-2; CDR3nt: TGTGCCAGCAGCTTCTCATGGGGACAGCACCGCGGGGAGCTGTTTTTT; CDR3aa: CASSFSWGQHRGELFF
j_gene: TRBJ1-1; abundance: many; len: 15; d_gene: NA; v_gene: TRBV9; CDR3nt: TGTGCCAGCAGCGTCGGAACGGCCTTGAACACTGAAGCTTTCTTT; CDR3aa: CASSVGTALNTEAFF
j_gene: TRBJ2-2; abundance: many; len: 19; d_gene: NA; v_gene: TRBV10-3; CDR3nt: TGTGCCATCAGTGAGTCGAGAGCACCTGGAGGTAGCTCCACCGGGGAGCTGTTTTTT; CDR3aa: CAISESRAPGGSSTGELFF
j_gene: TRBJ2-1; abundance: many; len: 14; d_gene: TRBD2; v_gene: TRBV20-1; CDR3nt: TGCAGTGCCCCGGCGGCTAGCGGATACAATGAGCAGTTCTTC; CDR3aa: CSAPAASGYNEQFF
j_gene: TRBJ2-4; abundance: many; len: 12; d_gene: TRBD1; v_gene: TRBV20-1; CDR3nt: TGCAGTGCTTGGCCCGGGACAGGGTTTTTATCCTTC; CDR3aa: CSAWPGTGFLSF
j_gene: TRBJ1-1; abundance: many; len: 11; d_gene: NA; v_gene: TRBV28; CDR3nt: TGTGCCAGCGCCACGAACACTGAAGCTTTCTTT; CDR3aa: CASATNTEAFF
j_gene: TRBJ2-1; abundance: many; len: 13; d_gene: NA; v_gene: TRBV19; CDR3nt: TGTGCCAGTAACCAGGGGCCTGACAATGAGCAGTTCTTC; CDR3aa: CASNQGPDNEQFF
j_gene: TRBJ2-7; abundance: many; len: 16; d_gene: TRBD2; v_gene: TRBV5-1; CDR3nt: TGCGCCAGCAGCGGCGGACTAGCCACCGCAGTCGACGAGCAGTACTTC; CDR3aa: CASSGGLATAVDEQYF
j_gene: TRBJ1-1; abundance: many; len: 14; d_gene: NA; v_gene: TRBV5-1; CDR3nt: TGCGCCAGCAGTAGTCGCAACGGGGACACTGAAGCTTTCTTT; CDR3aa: CASSSRNGDTEAFF
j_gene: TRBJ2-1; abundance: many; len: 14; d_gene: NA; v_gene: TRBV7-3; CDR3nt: TGTGCCAGCAGCTTAAACAGGGCTTACAATGAGCAGTTCTTC; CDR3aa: CASSLNRAYNEQFF
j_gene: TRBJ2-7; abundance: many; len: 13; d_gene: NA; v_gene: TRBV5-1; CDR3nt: TGCGCCAGCAGCTTAAGGCCTTCCTACGAGCAGTACTTC; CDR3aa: CASSLRPSYEQYF
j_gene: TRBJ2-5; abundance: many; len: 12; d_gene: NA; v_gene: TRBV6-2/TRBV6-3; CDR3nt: TGTGCCAGCAGTTTCCAGCGGGAGACCCAGTACTTC; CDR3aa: CASSFQRETQYF
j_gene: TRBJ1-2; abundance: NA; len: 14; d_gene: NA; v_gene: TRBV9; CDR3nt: TGTGCCAGCAGCGTAGAGGCCAAGGGGTATGGCTACACCTTC; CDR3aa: CASSVEAKGYGYTF
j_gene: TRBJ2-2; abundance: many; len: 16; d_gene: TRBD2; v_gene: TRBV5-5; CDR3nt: TGTGCCAGCAGCTCGACTAGCGGGAGACGGACCGGGGAGCTGTTTTTT; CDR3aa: CASSSTSGRRTGELFF
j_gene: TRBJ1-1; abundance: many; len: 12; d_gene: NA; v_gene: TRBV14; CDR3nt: TGTGCCAGCAGCCCACAGATGACTGAAGCTTTCTTT; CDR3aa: CASSPQMTEAFF
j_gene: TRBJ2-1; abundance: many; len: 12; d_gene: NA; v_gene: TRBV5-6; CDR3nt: TGTGCCAGCAGCTTGACGCGGTTCGAGCAGTTCTTC; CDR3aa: CASSLTRFEQFF
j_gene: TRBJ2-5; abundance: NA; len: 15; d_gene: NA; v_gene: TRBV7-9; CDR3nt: TGTGCCAGCAGCTTAGCTCGTCAAACAGCCGAGACCCAGTACTTC; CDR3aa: CASSLARQTAETQYF
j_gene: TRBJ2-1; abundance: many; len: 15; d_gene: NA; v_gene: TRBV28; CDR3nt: TGTGCCAGCAGCTACAGGGTTGGATTGCTTAATGAGCAGTTCTTC; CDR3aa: CASSYRVGLLNEQFF
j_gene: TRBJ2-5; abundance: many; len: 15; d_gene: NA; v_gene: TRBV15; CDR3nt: TGTGCCACCTGTGGAGGTGTAGGTGGGCAAGAGACCCAGTACTTC; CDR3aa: CATCGGVGGQETQYF
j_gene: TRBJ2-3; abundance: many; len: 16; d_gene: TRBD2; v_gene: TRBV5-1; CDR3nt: TGCGCCAGCAGCCTCCAGCGGGGAGGGGGCACAGATACGCAGTATTTT; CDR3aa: CASSLQRGGGTDTQYF
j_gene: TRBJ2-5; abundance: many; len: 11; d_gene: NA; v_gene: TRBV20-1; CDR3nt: TGCAGTGCTATCGACCGAGAGACCCAGTACTTC; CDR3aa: CSAIDRETQYF
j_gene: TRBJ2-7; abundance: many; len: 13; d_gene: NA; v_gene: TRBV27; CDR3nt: TGTGCCAGCAGTTCTCCACCTCTCAGCGAGCAGTACTTC; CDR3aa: CASSSPPLSEQYF
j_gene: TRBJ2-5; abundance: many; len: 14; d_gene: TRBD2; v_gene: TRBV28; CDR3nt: TGTGCCAGCAGCCGGACTAGCGCCCAAGAGACCCAGTACTTC; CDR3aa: CASSRTSAQETQYF
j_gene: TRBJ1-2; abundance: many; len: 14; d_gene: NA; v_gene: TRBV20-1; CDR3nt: TGCAGTGCTTTCCACACGGGACGGAACTATGGCTACACCTTC; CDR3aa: CSAFHTGRNYGYTF
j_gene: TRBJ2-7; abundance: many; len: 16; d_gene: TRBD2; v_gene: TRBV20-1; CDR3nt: TGCAGTGCTAGAGATCTTGCAACTAGCGGGAGTTACGAGCAGTACTTC; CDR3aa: CSARDLATSGSYEQYF
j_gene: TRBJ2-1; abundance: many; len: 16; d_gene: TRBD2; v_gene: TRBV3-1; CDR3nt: TGTGCCAGCAGCCAAGATGCGGGAGTTGCCTACAATGAGCAGTTCTTC; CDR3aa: CASSQDAGVAYNEQFF
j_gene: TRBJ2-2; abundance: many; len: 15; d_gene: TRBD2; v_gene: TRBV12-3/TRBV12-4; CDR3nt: TGTGCCAGCAGGACTAGCGGGAGTGGCACCGGGGAGCTGTTTTTT; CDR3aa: CASRTSGSGTGELFF
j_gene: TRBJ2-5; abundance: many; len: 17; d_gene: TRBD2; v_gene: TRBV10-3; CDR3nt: TGTGCCATCAGTGAAGGACTAGCGGGAGGGCCAGAAGAGACCCAGTACTTC; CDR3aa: CAISEGLAGGPEETQYF
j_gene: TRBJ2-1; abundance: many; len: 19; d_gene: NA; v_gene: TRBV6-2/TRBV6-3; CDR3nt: TGTGCCAGCAGTTACAAGTCTGTAGGGTGGTCAGGTTATGGCAATGAGCAGTTCTTC; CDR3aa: CASSYKSVGWSGYGNEQFF
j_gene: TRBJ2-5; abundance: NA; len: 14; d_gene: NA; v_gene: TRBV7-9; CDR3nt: TGTGCCAGCAGCTTAGGGGGGTATGGTGAGACCCAGTACTTC; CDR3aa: CASSLGGYGETQYF
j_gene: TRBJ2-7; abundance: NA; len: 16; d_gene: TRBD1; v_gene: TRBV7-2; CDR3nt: TGTGCCAGCAGCATACCAGGGACAGGGTCTGCATCCGAGCAGTACTTC; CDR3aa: CASSIPGTGSASEQYF
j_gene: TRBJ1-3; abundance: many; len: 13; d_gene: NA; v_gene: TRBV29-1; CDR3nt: TGCAGCGTGGGCCTCTCCTCTGGAAACACCATATATTTT; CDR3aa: CSVGLSSGNTIYF
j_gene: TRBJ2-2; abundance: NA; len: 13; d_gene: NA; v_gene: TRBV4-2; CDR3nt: TGTGCCAGCAGCGGAGGGGGCATCGGGGAGCTGTTTTTT; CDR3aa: CASSGGGIGELFF
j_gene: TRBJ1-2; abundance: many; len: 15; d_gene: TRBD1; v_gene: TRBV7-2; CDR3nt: TGTGCCAGCAGCCCAAGGGACAGGGTGATGTATGGCTACACCTTC; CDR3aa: CASSPRDRVMYGYTF
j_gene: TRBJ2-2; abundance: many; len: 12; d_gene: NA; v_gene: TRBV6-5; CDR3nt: TGTGCCAGCACCAAGGAAACCGGGGAGCTGTTTTTT; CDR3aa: CASTKETGELFF
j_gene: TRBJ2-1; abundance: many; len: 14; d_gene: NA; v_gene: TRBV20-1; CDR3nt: TGCAGTGCTAGAGATCGATGGAGGAGCAATGAGCAGTTCTTC; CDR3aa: CSARDRWRSNEQFF
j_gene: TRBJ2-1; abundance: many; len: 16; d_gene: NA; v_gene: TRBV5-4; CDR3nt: TGTGCCAGCAGCTTATACGGACAGACCCTGAATAATGAGCAGTTCTTC; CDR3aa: CASSLYGQTLNNEQFF
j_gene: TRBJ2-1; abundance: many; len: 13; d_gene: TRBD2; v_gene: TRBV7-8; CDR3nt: TGTGCCAGCAGCTTGAGCGGGGCTTATGAGCAGTTCTTC; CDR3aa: CASSLSGAYEQFF
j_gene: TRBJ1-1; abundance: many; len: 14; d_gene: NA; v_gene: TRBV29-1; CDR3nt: TGCAGTTCCTCCCCCCAGGGAGGGAGCACTGAAGCTTTCTTT; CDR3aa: CSSSPQGGSTEAFF
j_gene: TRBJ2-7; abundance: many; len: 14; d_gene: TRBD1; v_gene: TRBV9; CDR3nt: TGTGCCAGCAGCGCTACACAGGGGGCCCACGAGCAGTACTTC; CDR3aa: CASSATQGAHEQYF
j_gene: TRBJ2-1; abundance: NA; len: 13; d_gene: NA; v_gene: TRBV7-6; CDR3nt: TGTGCCAGCAGCTTAAGCCTAGGAAATGAGCAGTTCTTC; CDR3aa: CASSLSLGNEQFF
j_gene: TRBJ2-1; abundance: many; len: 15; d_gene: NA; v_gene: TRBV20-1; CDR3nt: TGCAGTGCTAGATTTTCCTTAAGCTCCTACAATGAGCAGTTCTTC; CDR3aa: CSARFSLSSYNEQFF
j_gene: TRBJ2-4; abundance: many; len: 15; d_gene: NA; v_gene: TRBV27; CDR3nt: TGTGCCAGCATGGCGCTCCCAGGGACCAAAAACATTCAGTACTTC; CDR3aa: CASMALPGTKNIQYF
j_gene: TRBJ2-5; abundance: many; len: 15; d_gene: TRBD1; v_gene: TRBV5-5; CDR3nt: TGTGCCAGCAGCCCTAACAGGGGAATCGGAGAGACCCAGTACTTC; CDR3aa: CASSPNRGIGETQYF